One and the same sample provided the 17 T cell receptor beta chains below, sequenced in a study of cytomegalovirus exposure and HLA in healthy donors. Assay: immunoSEQ multiplex PCR; the TCRdb copy retains only in-frame clones and omits some. The repertoire has tens of thousands of clones, 88% of them found once; the top ten carry roughly 6.7%. The sequencing sample was made of PBMCs. The receptor source for this set is a woman between 25 and 40 years old in good health and CMV-seronegative.

V and J are TRBV28 and TRBJ2-3; tentative D call: TRBD2 (5 bases). The CDR3 is 11 residues long. Germline V gives CDR1 MDHEN, CDR2 SYDVKM. V was pared by 7 bases and J by 6 bases, with 8 bases between. CDR3: CASTSQDTQYF. The CDR3 DNA follows: TGTGCCAGCACTAGCCAGGATACGCAGTATTTT.

V is TRBV4-1 and J is TRBJ1-1, with 9 positions matching TRBD1. Looked up from germline, CDR1 is MGHRA and CDR2 is YSYEKL. The junction had 10 bases not matched to a gene; V was cut back by 1 base and J by 7 bases. This CDR3 comprises 16 residues. The CDR3 sequence: CASSQGGDRVFDEAFF. CDR3 coding DNA: TGCGCCAGCAGCCAAGGGGGGGACAGGGTTTTTGATGAAGCTTTCTTT.

The rearrangement links TRBV18 to TRBJ1-5, with D possibly TRBD1 on 5 matching bases. The CDR3 consists of 13 residues. The V end lost 4 bases, the J end lost 6 bases, and 10 bases lay between the germline ends. Germline CDR1 is KGHSH and CDR2 is LQKENI. CDR3 bases: TGTGCCAGCTCACAGAAGCAGGGTCAGCCCCAGCATTTT. This encodes CASSQKQGQPQHF.

This clone was recorded only once. The chain is built from TRBV18 and TRBJ2-1; D is perhaps TRBD1 (6 bases). The CDR3 is made up of 15 amino acids. V was shortened by 0 bases and J by 6 bases, with 12 bases between the two germline ends. Per the germline V gene, CDR1 is KGHSH and CDR2 is LQKENI. The CDR3 DNA follows: TGTGCCAGCTCACCACCTGACAGGTTAGGCAATGAGCAGTTCTTC. It codes for CASSPPDRLGNEQFF.

This clone was seen only once. The chain has TRBV6-5 and TRBJ2-1; 10 nucleotides match TRBD2. In germline, CDR1 is MNHEY, CDR2 SVGAGI. The CDR3 is 15 residues long. The trim removed 6 bases at V and 4 bases at J, leaving 6 bases unmatched. The CDR3 sequence is CASSSTAGGYNEQFF. The CDR3 region has the DNA TGTGCCAGCAGCTCCACAGCGGGAGGGTACAATGAGCAGTTCTTC.

This chain links TRBV27 with TRBJ1-2; D uncertain. V shed 5 bases and J shed 5 bases, with 12 bases lying between them. The germline gives CDR1 MNHEY, CDR2 SMNVEV (reference sequence). This CDR3 spans 13 amino acids. CDR3 sequence reads: CASSAQFSYGYTF. CDR3 nucleotides: TGTGCCAGCAGTGCACAGTTTTCTTATGGCTACACCTTC.

This clone was seen a single time. The CDR3 is CASSTRQGATEAFF. CDR3 sequence (DNA): TGTGCCAGCAGTACTAGACAGGGCGCCACTGAAGCTTTCTTT. The V gene is TRBV27, the J gene TRBJ1-1, with TRBD1 identical over 7 bases. Germline V gene sequence: CDR1 MNHEY, CDR2 SMNVEV (reference sequence). Germline trimming cut 5 bases from V and 4 bases from J; bases unmatched to any gene: 7. This CDR3 region has 14 residues.

The genes are TRBV5-6 and TRBJ1-5, with D perhaps matching TRBD1 (5 bases). The V and J ends lost 4 bases and 1 base respectively, with 15 bases between them. The germline CDR1 and CDR2 sequences are SGHDT and YYEEEE. The CDR3 is made up of 16 amino acids. The chain's CDR3 is CASSTGWGVSNQPQHF. CDR3 coding DNA: TGTGCCAGCAGCACGGGTTGGGGGGTGAGCAATCAGCCCCAGCATTTT.

The rearrangement joins TRBV28 to TRBJ1-2; 7 bases are shared with TRBD1. V lost 2 bases to trimming and J lost 8 bases; unmatched junction nucleotides: 14. CDR3 length equals 16 residues. The germline V gene has CDR1 MDHEN and CDR2 SYDVKM. CDR3 coding DNA: TGTGCCAGCAGTTTACCATTTCCGGACAGGCAGTCGGGCTACACCTTC. It translates to CASSLPFPDRQSGYTF.

In this sample, this clone turned up once. V gene TRBV6-5 combines with J gene TRBJ2-3, with TRBD2 as a possible D gene (6 bases). The V end lost 5 bases, the J end lost 14 bases, and 17 bases lay between the germline ends. The V gene's germline CDR1 is MNHEY and CDR2 SVGAGI. This CDR3 region has 12 residues. Here the CDR3 reads CASSKTSLRLYF. As DNA, the CDR3 is TGTGCCAGCAGTAAAACTAGCCTAAGGTTGTATTTT.

This chain uses TRBV6-5 with TRBJ2-7, with 8 nucleotides matching TRBD1. J gave up 3 bases and V 6 bases, and 10 bases lay outside the gene matches. The CDR3 length is 15 residues. The V gene's germline CDR1 is MNHEY and CDR2 SVGAGI. CDR3 coding DNA: TGTGCCAGCAGCCTGTGGGGGACAGGCAACTACGAGCAGTACTTC. This codes for CASSLWGTGNYEQYF.

The chain recombines TRBV19 with TRBJ1-5, with D possibly being TRBD1 (6 bases). With 9 bases removed from V and 6 bases from J, the gap between germline ends came to 21 bases. CDR1 is LNHDA, CDR2 SQIVND, per germline (reference sequence). The CDR3 is made up of 15 amino acids. CDR3 sequence (DNA): TGTGCCAGCTGGGGCAGGGGCGCCGGCTCTCAGCCCCAGCATTTT. Protein product: CASWGRGAGSQPQHF. Combining the CDR3 with reference TRBV19 and TRBJ1-5 gives the whole variable domain DGGITQSPKYLFRKEGQNVTLSCEQNLNHDAMYWYRQDPGQGLRLIYYSQIVNDFQKGDIAEGYSVSREKKESFPLTVTSAQKNPTAFYLCASWGRGAGSQPQHFGDGTRLSIL.

The V call is TRBV19, the J call TRBJ2-2, with 9 nucleotides matching TRBD2. The CDR3 is 17 amino acids. The germline V gene has CDR1 LNHDA and CDR2 SQIVND (reference sequence). V shed 6 bases and J 4 bases; nucleotides not matched to a gene: 12. The CDR3 DNA reads TGTGCCAGTAGGCCCTCCCTTGCGGGAGGGTTCACCGGGGAGCTGTTTTTT. This sequence encodes CASRPSLAGGFTGELFF.

V gene TRBV27 combines with J gene TRBJ2-7; 11 bases map to TRBD1. Germline V gene data show CDR1 as MNHEY and CDR2 as SMNVEV (reference sequence). This CDR3 spans 15 amino acids. Trimming removed 2 bases from V and 7 bases from J; junction bases left unmatched: 7. In nucleotides, the CDR3 is TGTGCCAGCAGTTTAAAGGGACAGGGGGTAAGTGAGCAGTACTTC. Translation gives CASSLKGQGVSEQYF.

The chain couples TRBV9 to TRBJ2-1; 8 bases line up with TRBD2. CDR3 length equals 15 residues. Germline lookup yields CDR1 SGDLS and CDR2 YYNGEE. Trimming cost V 3 bases and J 5 bases; bases outside gene matches: 7. CDR3 bases: TGTGCCAGCAGCGAATCGGCTAGCGGGCACAATGAGCAGTTCTTC. It is translated as CASSESASGHNEQFF.

V is TRBV7-3 and J is TRBJ2-5, with 7 bases fitting TRBD1. Germline V gene data show CDR1 as SGHTA and CDR2 as FQGTGA. This CDR3 spans 13 amino acids. V gave up 5 bases and J gave up 5 bases; unmatched junction bases: 5. The CDR3 protein is CASSADRRETQYF. DNA of the CDR3: TGTGCCAGCAGCGCGGACAGGAGGGAGACCCAGTACTTC.

This clone was seen a single time. The V call is TRBV28, the J call TRBJ1-5; D not resolved. Trimming pared 1 base from V and 4 bases from J, leaving 14 bases between. Germline CDR1 MDHEN, CDR2 SYDVKM. The CDR3 has 16 amino acids. CDR3 in DNA: TGTGCCAGCAGTTTATTGCCAACCCCGGGGAATCAGCCCCAGCATTTT. This sequence encodes CASSLLPTPGNQPQHF.